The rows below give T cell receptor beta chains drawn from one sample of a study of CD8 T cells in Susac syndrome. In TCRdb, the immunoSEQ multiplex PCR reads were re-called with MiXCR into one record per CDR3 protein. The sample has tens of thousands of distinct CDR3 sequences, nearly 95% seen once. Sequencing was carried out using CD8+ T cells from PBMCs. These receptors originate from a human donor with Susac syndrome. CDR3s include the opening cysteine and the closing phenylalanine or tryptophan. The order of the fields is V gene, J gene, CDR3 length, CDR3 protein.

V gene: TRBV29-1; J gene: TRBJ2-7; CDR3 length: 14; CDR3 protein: CSVGLGPVGYEQYF
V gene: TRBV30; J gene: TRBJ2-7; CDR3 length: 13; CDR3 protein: CAWSTGDSYEQYF
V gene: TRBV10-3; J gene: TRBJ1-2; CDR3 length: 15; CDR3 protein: CAISDPGQNYGGYTF
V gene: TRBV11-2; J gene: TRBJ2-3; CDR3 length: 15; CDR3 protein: CASSLSWGSTDTQYF
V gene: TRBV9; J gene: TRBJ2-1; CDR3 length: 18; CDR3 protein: CASSGDFSQGANPDEQFF
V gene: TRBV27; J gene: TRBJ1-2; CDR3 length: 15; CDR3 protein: CASSSYRGSIVGYTF
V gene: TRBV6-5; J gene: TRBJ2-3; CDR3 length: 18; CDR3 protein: CASSYSTRTGLSTDTQYF
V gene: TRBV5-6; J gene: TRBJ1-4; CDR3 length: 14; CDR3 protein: CASSLGKSGEKLFF
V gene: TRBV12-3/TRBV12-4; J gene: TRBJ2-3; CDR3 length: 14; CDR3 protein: CASRPGQSLDTQYF
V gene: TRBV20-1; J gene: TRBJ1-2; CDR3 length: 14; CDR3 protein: CSACENIYNYGYTF
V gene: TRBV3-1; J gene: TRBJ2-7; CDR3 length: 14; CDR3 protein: CASSRFRDLDEQYF
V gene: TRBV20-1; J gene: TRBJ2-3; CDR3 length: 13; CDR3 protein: CSGGQGFTDTQYF
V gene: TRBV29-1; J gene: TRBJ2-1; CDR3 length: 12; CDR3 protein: CSDRVTYNEQFF
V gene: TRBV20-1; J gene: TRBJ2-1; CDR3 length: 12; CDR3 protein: CSSTGGGYEQFF
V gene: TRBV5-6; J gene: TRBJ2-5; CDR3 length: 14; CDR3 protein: CASSLVPGEETQYF
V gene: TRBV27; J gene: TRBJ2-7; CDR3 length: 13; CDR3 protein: CASSSPSFYEQYF
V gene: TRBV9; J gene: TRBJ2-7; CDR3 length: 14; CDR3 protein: CASSVEGVKDEQYF
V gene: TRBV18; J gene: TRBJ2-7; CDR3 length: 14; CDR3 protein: CASSPELPSYEQYF
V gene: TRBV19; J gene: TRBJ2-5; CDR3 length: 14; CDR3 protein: CASSTRTHQETQYF
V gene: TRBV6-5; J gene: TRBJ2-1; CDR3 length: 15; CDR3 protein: CASSSQGKPYNEQFF
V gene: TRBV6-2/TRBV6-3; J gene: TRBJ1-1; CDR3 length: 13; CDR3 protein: CASSQSRFTEAFF
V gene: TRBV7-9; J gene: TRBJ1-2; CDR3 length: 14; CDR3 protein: CASSDSGQSNGYTF
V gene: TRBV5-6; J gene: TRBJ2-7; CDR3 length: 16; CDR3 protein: CASSFSIGGSSYEQYF
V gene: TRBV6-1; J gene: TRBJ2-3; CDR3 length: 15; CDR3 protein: CASSELVGATDTQYF
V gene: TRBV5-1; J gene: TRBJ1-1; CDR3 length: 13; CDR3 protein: CASSLGQGIEAFF
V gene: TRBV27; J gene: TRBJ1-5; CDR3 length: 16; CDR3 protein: CASSSGTGEGSQPQHF
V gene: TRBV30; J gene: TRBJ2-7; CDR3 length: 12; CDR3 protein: CAWNKAAYEQYF
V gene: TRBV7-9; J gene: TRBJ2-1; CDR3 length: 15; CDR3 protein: CASSLSSQGSNEQFF
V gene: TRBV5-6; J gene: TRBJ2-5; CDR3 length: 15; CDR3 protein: CASSLPPGGRETQYF
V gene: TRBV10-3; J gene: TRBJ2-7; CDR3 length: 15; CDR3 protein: CAISEPPEKDYEQYF
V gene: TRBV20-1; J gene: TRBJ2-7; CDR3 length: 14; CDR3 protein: CSARETGGNYEQYF
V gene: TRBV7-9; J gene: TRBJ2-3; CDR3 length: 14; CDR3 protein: CASTPPSSTDTQYF
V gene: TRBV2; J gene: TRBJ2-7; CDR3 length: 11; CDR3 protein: CASTGSYEQYF
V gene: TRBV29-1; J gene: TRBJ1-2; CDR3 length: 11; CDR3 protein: CSVYTNYGYTF